This TCR beta chain stems from a study of blood T cells in healthy people across ages. The use of a sample-barcoded 5' primer and a J-beta primer mix characterized a second PCR of roughly 6 to 11 cycles. TCRdb recomputed calls from the 5' RACE reads with MiXCR, one row per CDR3 protein. The sample gives about 830,000 distinct CDR3 sequences, around two thirds of which show up once; roughly a quarter is in the top ten. Whole-study findings and limits: A greater number of naive CD4+ cells and higher diversity distinguished long-lived donors from aged donors. A conclusive naive versus antigen-experienced comparison was prevented by the unsorted PBMCs.

Concerning this clonotype: The target antigen is unknown.

The trim removed 2 bases at V and 6 bases at J, leaving 6 bases unmatched. This CDR3 has 14 residues. Germline assignment: CDR1 MNHEY and CDR2 SVGEGT. The sample taken for sequencing was blood. This rearrangement joins TRBV6-2 or TRBV6-3 to TRBJ1-1; 7 bases match TRBD1. This TCR was recovered from a man in his thirties or forties in good health. The CDR3 loop reads CASSYDRVYAEAFF. The CDR3 nucleotides read TGTGCCAGCAGTTACGACAGGGTATATGCTGAAGCTTTCTTT.